The 11 T cell receptor beta chains reported below all come from one sample, sequenced in a study of blood T cell repertoires in COVID-19. The method was immunoSEQ multiplex PCR; TCRdb's version includes in-frame clones alone and lacks a portion of them. The sample lists 270,000 or so clones, roughly 84% occurring once. The specimen sequenced was peripheral blood. The receptor source for this set is a young woman with acute or convalescent COVID-19.

For this clone: Within the sample, other DNA sequences also encode this same CDR3. The rearrangement joins TRBV7-2 to TRBJ1-3; 10 nucleotides agree with TRBD1. From germline, CDR1 is SGHTA and CDR2 FQGNSA. This CDR3 is built from 15 residues. The V segment lost 4 bases and the J segment 4 bases; nucleotides outside the gene matches: 4. The CDR3 DNA is TGTGCCAGCAGCTCGCGACAGGGGGCGGGAAACACCATATATTTT. Translating it yields CASSSRQGAGNTIYF.

The table lists this clone with a count of one. The chain is built from TRBV27 and TRBJ2-7; D not resolved. The CDR3 has 14 amino acids. CDR1 and CDR2 from the germline V gene are MNHEY and SMNVEV (reference sequence). V was clipped by 5 bases and J by 4 bases, with 15 bases between them. CDR3 amino acids: CASSPLPFMYEQYF. CDR3 DNA: TGTGCCAGCAGTCCACTACCATTCATGTACGAGCAGTACTTC.

CDR3 region: CASSYRGQVKHF. The CDR3 DNA is TGTGCCAGCAGTTACAGAGGACAGGTTAAGCATTTT. This rearrangement joins TRBV6-2 or TRBV6-3 to TRBJ1-5, with 7 bases lining up with TRBD1. J was trimmed by 14 bases and V by 2 bases; bases with no gene match: 6. Germline lookup yields CDR1 MNHEY and CDR2 SVGEGT. The CDR3 loop spans 12 amino acids.

The rearrangement links TRBV19 to TRBJ2-7; 10 nucleotides match TRBD2. CDR1 and CDR2 from the germline V gene are LNHDA and SQIVND (reference sequence). This CDR3 region has 14 residues. V lost 3 bases and J lost 6; bases outside the gene matches: 5. CDR3 bases: TGTGCCAGTAGTATCTCTAGCGGGAGAGCCGAGCAGTACTTC. Protein sequence: CASSISSGRAEQYF.

V and J are TRBV18 and TRBJ2-5, with a tentative D call TRBD2 (5 bases). The CDR3 covers 16 residues. Germline V lookup: CDR1 KGHSH, CDR2 LQKENI. V lost 0 bases and J lost 3, with 14 bases in between. CDR3 sequence reads: CASSPPARGREETQYF. The CDR3 DNA follows: TGTGCCAGCTCACCACCTGCACGGGGTCGGGAAGAGACCCAGTACTTC. Full variable domain (missing parts from reference TRBV18 and TRBJ2-5): NAGVMQNPRHLVRRRGQEARLRCSPMKGHSHVYWYRQLPEEGLKFMVYLQKENIIDESGMPKERFSAEFPKEGPSILRIQQVVRGDSAAYFCASSPPARGREETQYFGPGTRLLVL.

The genes are TRBV9 and TRBJ1-2; perhaps TRBD1 as D (5 bases). Germline CDR1 and CDR2: SGDLS and YYNGEE. The V end was cut by 0 bases, the J end by 4 bases, with 10 bases between. The CDR3 loop spans 14 amino acids. CDR3: CASSVGGAAYGYTF. Written as DNA, the CDR3 is TGTGCCAGCAGCGTAGGCGGGGCCGCCTATGGCTACACCTTC. Full variable domain (outside the CDR3, taken from reference TRBV9 and TRBJ1-2): DSGVTQTPKHLITATGQRVTLRCSPRSGDLSVYWYQQSLDQGLQFLIQYYNGEERAKGNILERFSAQQFPDLHSELNLSSLELGDSALYFCASSVGGAAYGYTFGSGTRLTVV.

The chain links TRBV2 to TRBJ2-1; 9 positions agree with TRBD2. The length of the CDR3 is 16 residues. CDR1 SNHLY and CDR2 FYNNEI come from the germline V gene. V gave up 6 bases and J gave up 9 bases; unmatched junction bases: 15. CDR3 loop: CASSQSPSGVGGEQFF. The DNA for the CDR3 is TGTGCCAGCAGCCAAAGCCCTAGCGGGGTCGGAGGTGAGCAGTTCTTC.

The chain recombines TRBV10-3 with TRBJ1-3; unclear D gene. V lost 2 bases, J lost 0 bases, and 11 bases lay in between. Germline V gene data show CDR1 as ENHRY and CDR2 as SYGVKD. The CDR3 loop spans 16 amino acids. The CDR3 bases are TGTGCCATCAGTGAGGGGAGAGCCGGCTCTGGAAACACCATATATTTT. Translated, it gives CAISEGRAGSGNTIYF.

J is TRBJ1-4 and V is TRBV29-1; TRBD1 agrees at 9 bases. Germline V gene lookup returns CDR1 SQVTM and CDR2 ANQGSEA. V was pared by 5 bases and J by 7 bases, with 5 bases of the junction left unmatched. The CDR3 is made up of 13 amino acids. CDR3 amino acids: CSVTGGGIEKLFF. The CDR3, as DNA: TGCAGCGTTACAGGGGGCGGGATTGAAAAACTGTTTTTT.

A note on this clone: A read error may account for a junction end that differs from germline. The chain's CDR3 is CSVEGGGLATLNTQYF. Here the CDR3 DNA reads TGCAGCGTGGAAGGGGGGGGACTAGCAACACTCAATACGCAGTATTTT. The chain links TRBV29-1 to TRBJ2-3, with 9 bases lining up with TRBD2. Germline V CDR1 and CDR2: SQVTM, ANQGSEA. The CDR3 contains 16 residues.

The chain joins TRBV9 to TRBJ1-2; no reliable D call. The V end lost 0 bases, the J end lost 4 bases, and 13 bases lay between the germline ends. CDR1 SGDLS and CDR2 YYNGEE come from the germline V gene. The CDR3 extends over 15 amino acids. Here the CDR3 DNA reads TGTGCCAGCAGCGTAGGGGCAGACCCCGTCTATGGCTACACCTTC. As protein: CASSVGADPVYGYTF.